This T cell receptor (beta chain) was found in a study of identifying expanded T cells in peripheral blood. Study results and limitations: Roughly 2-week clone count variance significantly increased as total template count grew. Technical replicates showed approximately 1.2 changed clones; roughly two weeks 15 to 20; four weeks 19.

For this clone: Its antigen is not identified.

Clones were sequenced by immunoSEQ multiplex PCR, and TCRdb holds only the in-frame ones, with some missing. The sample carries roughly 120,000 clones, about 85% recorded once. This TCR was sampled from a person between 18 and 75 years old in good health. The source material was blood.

CDR3 nucleotides: TGTGCCAGCTCACCCCTTGAGCCTAGCGGGGGTTACACAGATACGCAGTATTTT. As protein: CASSPLEPSGGYTDTQYF. The V gene is TRBV18, the J gene TRBJ2-3; 10 bases map to TRBD2. Per the germline V gene, CDR1 is KGHSH and CDR2 is LQKENI. The CDR3 covers 18 residues. V lost 3 bases, J lost 2 bases, and 11 bases stayed unmatched. Based on the CDR3 plus reference TRBV18 and TRBJ2-3, the full variable domain is NAGVMQNPRHLVRRRGQEARLRCSPMKGHSHVYWYRQLPEEGLKFMVYLQKENIIDESGMPKERFSAEFPKEGPSILRIQQVVRGDSAAYFCASSPLEPSGGYTDTQYFGPGTRLTVL.